Listed below are T cell receptor beta chains from one sample, sequenced in a study of control samples from healthy donors and cancer patients. Sequencing was performed with immunoSEQ multiplex PCR; in TCRdb, only in-frame clones are kept and a portion is missing. The sample contains around 70,000 clones, 94% of which appear only once. Sequencing input: blood. The receptor set was obtained from a woman aged 25 to 45 in good health. Each CDR3 is given with its conserved first and last residue. A D gene is named only where the DNA matches it firmly. A row's size may be missing; if present it is once, few, many or a size class.

abundance,j_gene,v_gene,d_gene,CDR3nt,CDR3aa
NA,TRBJ1-2,TRBV14,NA,TGTGCCAGCAGCCTGTCCCCGACGGGCGGCTACACCTTC,CASSLSPTGGYTF
NA,TRBJ1-1,TRBV29-1,NA,TGCAGCGTTGCCCCCCGGTTGAGCTGGGACACTGAAGCTTTCTTT,CSVAPRLSWDTEAFF
NA,TRBJ2-1,TRBV28,TRBD2,TGTGCCAGCAGCCCTCGGGGGGGCAAAAATGAGCAGTTCTTC,CASSPRGGKNEQFF
NA,TRBJ2-3,TRBV30,TRBD2,TGTGCCTGGAATAGCGGGGCTAGCACAGATACGCAGTATTTT,CAWNSGASTDTQYF
NA,TRBJ1-1,TRBV6-5,TRBD1,TGTGCCAGCAGTTCGACAGGGTTGGGTGAAGCTTTCTTT,CASSSTGLGEAFF
NA,TRBJ1-5,TRBV18,NA,TGTGCCAGCTCACCGGGGGTCGATCAGCCCCAGCATTTT,CASSPGVDQPQHF
NA,TRBJ2-1,TRBV6-5,NA,TGTGCCAGCACTGCGACAGGCGTCTACGGGCAGTTCTTC,CASTATGVYGQFF
NA,TRBJ1-2,TRBV25-1,NA,TGTGCCAGCAGTGAATACAAGGATGGCTACACCTTC,CASSEYKDGYTF
NA,TRBJ1-2,TRBV5-4,NA,TGTGCCAGCAGCTTGATCGGGAAGGACTACACCTTC,CASSLIGKDYTF
once,TRBJ1-5,TRBV19,TRBD1,TGTGCCAGTAGTACAGGGGGCCTGCAGCCCCAGCATTTT,CASSTGGLQPQHF
NA,TRBJ1-2,TRBV5-1,NA,TGCGCCAGCAGCTTACAACAAAGGGCCGGGGACGGCTACACCTTC,CASSLQQRAGDGYTF
NA,TRBJ1-6,TRBV27,NA,TGTGCCACCAAAAGCAGTAGGCATTCACCCCTCCACTTT,CATKSSRHSPLHF
once,TRBJ1-2,TRBV28,TRBD1,TGTGCCAGCAGTCCAGGGACAGGGGGCCGGCGTGGCTACACCTTC,CASSPGTGGRRGYTF
NA,TRBJ1-2,TRBV3-1/TRBV3-2,TRBD1,TGTGCCAGCAGCCATCCCAACAGGGGCCCTAACTATGGCTACACCTTC,CASSHPNRGPNYGYTF
NA,TRBJ1-1,TRBV6-5,NA,TGTGCCAGCAGTCCGGGGAGGATCACTGAAGCTTTCTTT,CASSPGRITEAFF
NA,TRBJ1-6,TRBV5-1,NA,TGCGCCAGCAGCTTGGATGGGGTCGCAAATTCACCCCTCCACTTT,CASSLDGVANSPLHF
NA,TRBJ1-2,TRBV10-2,NA,TGCGCCAGCAGCCCAAGTTCTAACTATGGCTACACCTTC,CASSPSSNYGYTF
NA,TRBJ1-1,TRBV12-3/TRBV12-4,NA,TGTGCCAGCAGTTTCAGGGGTATAGTAGCTTTCTTT,CASSFRGIVAFF
once,TRBJ2-1,TRBV7-9,NA,TGTGCCAGCAGCCCCGAGGACGTTAGCTCCTACAATGAGCAGTTCTTC,CASSPEDVSSYNEQFF
NA,TRBJ1-5,TRBV19,NA,TGTGCCAGTAGTATAGATTCGGGGGTCTATAGCAATCAGCCCCAGCATTTT,CASSIDSGVYSNQPQHF
NA,TRBJ1-2,TRBV3-1/TRBV3-2,NA,TGTGCCAGCATGAGGGCCCCTAACTATGGCTACACCTTC,CASMRAPNYGYTF
NA,TRBJ1-1,TRBV9,NA,TGTGCCAGCAGCGTGGGGCCGAACACTGAAGCTTTCTTT,CASSVGPNTEAFF
NA,TRBJ2-3,TRBV7-3,NA,TGTGCCAGCAGCTCCCAGGGGTTCAGCACAGATACGCAGTATTTT,CASSSQGFSTDTQYF
NA,TRBJ1-3,TRBV5-4,TRBD1,TGTGCCAGCAGCCGTGACAGGGGTGGAAACACCATATATTTT,CASSRDRGGNTIYF
NA,TRBJ1-4,TRBV6-5,TRBD1,TGTGCCAGCAGTTTACAGGGGGGAGGTGAAAAACTGTTTTTT,CASSLQGGGEKLFF
NA,TRBJ2-3,TRBV7-9,NA,TGTGCCAGCAGCTTAGGTTCCGGACCAGATACGCAGTATTTT,CASSLGSGPDTQYF
NA,TRBJ2-2,TRBV6-5,NA,TGTGCCAGCACCCGGGACAACGGGAACACCGGGGAGCTGTTTTTT,CASTRDNGNTGELFF
few,TRBJ1-1,TRBV7-9,TRBD1,TGTGCCAGCAGCCCGGGACAGGGGGCTTCGAACACTGAAGCTTTCTTT,CASSPGQGASNTEAFF
NA,TRBJ1-1,TRBV5-1,NA,TGCGCCAGCAGCTTGTTGAATCTAGGACGCGGCATGAACACTGAAGCTTTCTTT,CASSLLNLGRGMNTEAFF
NA,TRBJ1-2,TRBV19,NA,TGTGCCTCAGGGCCCGGGGAAGCTGGCTACACCTTC,CASGPGEAGYTF
once,TRBJ1-1,TRBV11-2,NA,TGTGCCAGCAGCTGGCGGACAGCAAAAAACACTGAAGCTTTCTTT,CASSWRTAKNTEAFF
once,TRBJ1-2,TRBV19,NA,TGTGCCAGTAGTCTCGGGAGTGGAGTTAGCTATGGCTACACCTTC,CASSLGSGVSYGYTF
NA,TRBJ2-1,TRBV18,NA,TGTGCCAGCTCGCACGGCAATGAGCAGTTCTTC,CASSHGNEQFF
NA,TRBJ1-5,TRBV5-8,NA,TGTGCCAGCAGCTTGGGACGGAAGAGCAATCAGCCCCAGCATTTT,CASSLGRKSNQPQHF
NA,TRBJ1-1,TRBV12-5,NA,TGTGCTAGTGGTTTGGTACTGGGCATGAACACTGAAGCTTTCTTT,CASGLVLGMNTEAFF